This T cell receptor (beta chain) derives from a study of shared clonotypes between healthy human individuals. As for the study in general: The study used three CD4 naive, three CD4 memory, two CD8 naive and one CD8 memory plate per donor.

Naive CD8 cells lacked CD45RO, underwent positive selection for CCR7 and left out terminally differentiated effector memory CD45RA+ cells. Donation came from healthy HIV-negative adults that had no recent acute infections or vaccinations. This table comes from immunoSEQ multiplex PCR, and its TCRdb copy is limited to in-frame clones, with some not included. The sample shows around 1,900,000 clones, 90% to 95% of them seen only once. Findings and caveats of the study: There were few donors, and this limited the genetic and exposure-history diversity represented. A handful of donors showed sharing of 4.5% to 6% of naive CD4 clonotypes.

Germline assignment: CDR1 MNHEY and CDR2 SMNVEV (reference sequence). This CDR3 comprises 15 residues. V gave up 6 bases and J gave up 3 bases; unmatched junction bases: 10. Remarks on this clone: Its cognate antigen is unknown.

The rearrangement uses TRBV27 and TRBJ2-7; 8 nucleotides align to TRBD1. The TCR comes from a man between 18 and 35 years old in good health. Some clones in this sample may be carry-over from other donors' samples. The sequencing input was naive CD8+ T cells from PBMCs. CDR3 in DNA: TGTGCCAGCAGGCGGACAGGGATTGGTGTCTACGAGCAGTACTTC. Translation gives CASRRTGIGVYEQYF.